This TCR beta chain originates from a study of T cells after yellow fever vaccination. Study background: With SMART-Seq v4 Ultra Low Input, the fractions containing low cell numbers were prepared.

Points from the study as a whole: The booster response re-showed most primary clones: approximately 97% CD4, 88% CD8. Across the CD4 and CD8 compartments, a small share of clonotypes was present in both. FACS-sorted repertoires might harbor abundant contaminating clonotypes from the bulk population.

The CDR3 consists of 13 residues. V was cut by 8 bases and J by 6 bases, with 14 bases left in between. Germline V gene data show CDR1 as SNHLY and CDR2 as FYNNEI. A word on this clonotype: Its antigen remains unknown.

TCRdb redid the calling of the 5' RACE reads with MiXCR, one entry per CDR3 protein. The table has around 260,000 distinct CDR3 sequences, roughly 4.8% seen once. This sequence was found in a man aged 18 to 29 who received the YFV17D yellow fever vaccine. This specimen was CD4+ T cells sorted from PBMCs, taken on the day of the yellow fever booster vaccination. V gene TRBV2 combines with J gene TRBJ1-5, with D hard to call. The CDR3 DNA sequence: TGTGCCAGCTCCCCGAGGGAGGGTCAGCCCCAGCATTTT. Amino acids: CASSPREGQPQHF. Together with reference TRBV2 and TRBJ1-5, the CDR3 gives the full variable domain: EPEVTQTPSHQVTQMGQEVILRCVPISNHLYFYWYRQILGQKVEFLVSFYNNEISEKSEIFDDQFSVERPDGSNFTLKIRSTKLEDSAMYFCASSPREGQPQHFGDGTRLSIL.